The clone carrying this T cell receptor (beta chain) was seen a few times. The CDR3 contains 14 residues. The V gene's germline CDR1 is MDHEN and CDR2 SYDVKM. V gave up 3 bases and J gave up 8 bases, with 13 bases separating them. This sample was taken from a study of TIL therapy for anti-PD-1-resistant metastatic lung cancer. Study-wide context: Most patients had lung adenocarcinoma; a handful of tumors were EGFR-mutant, two ALK-rearranged; half smoked currently or formerly.

This was the immunoSEQ v3 assay. Libraries were prepared by immunoSEQ multiplex PCR; TCRdb keeps only in-frame clonotypes and omits some of them. The table has approximately 60,000 clones, 81% seen once. The time point denotes: pre-treatment sample, taken before nivolumab and TIL therapy. Patients were adults with stage 4 NSCLC. This clonotype was sampled from a person aged 25 to 80 with non-small cell lung cancer. This chain connects TRBV28 to TRBJ1-4; perhaps TRBD1 as D (6 bases). Sequenced here: blood, sampled at baseline. The CDR3 bases are TGTGCCAGCAGTTTTGCAGGGGAGAGCGAAAAACTGTTTTTT. Its translation is CASSFAGESEKLFF. Full variable domain (remainder filled in from reference TRBV28 and TRBJ1-4): DVKVTQSSRYLVKRTGEKVFLECVQDMDHENMFWYRQDPGLGLRLIYFSYDVKMKEKGDIPEGYSVSREKKERFSLILESASTNQTSMYLCASSFAGESEKLFFGSGTQLSVL.